A selection of T cell receptor beta chains follows, all from one sample in a study of cytomegalovirus exposure and HLA in healthy donors. The repertoire was sequenced with immunoSEQ multiplex PCR; TCRdb's copy has only in-frame clones and lacks some. This sample has approximately 300,000 clones, with roughly 87% found just once. Input material: PBMCs. The source is a young woman in good health and CMV-seropositive. CDR3s include the opening cysteine and the closing phenylalanine or tryptophan. D genes are given only for firm matches.

TRBD1 16 TRBJ1-4 TRBV7-9 CASSSLGQATNEKLFF
. 13 TRBJ2-7 TRBV7-2 CASSLEYNYEQYF
. 14 TRBJ2-7 TRBV27 CASSLSLSSYEQYF
. 11 TRBJ2-7 TRBV20-1 CSARGAGEQYF
. 16 TRBJ2-1 TRBV6-6 CASSYSNEGTYNEQFF
. 16 TRBJ2-1 TRBV19 CASSPDLGRSYNEQFF
TRBD2 16 TRBJ2-3 TRBV5-4 CASSLEGLALTDTQYF
. 14 TRBJ2-2 TRBV2 CASSASPGSGELFF
. 13 TRBJ2-7 TRBV10-3 CAISERTSYEQYF
. 13 TRBJ2-7 TRBV7-2 CASSSTGSYEQYF
. 15 TRBJ1-4 TRBV2 CASRYSDRTNEKLFF
. 12 TRBJ2-5 TRBV7-9 CASSPLGETQYF
. 16 TRBJ2-1 TRBV5-1 CASSRPSLSYNNEQFF
. 14 TRBJ2-1 TRBV7-2 CASSLGRSINEQFF
TRBD2 15 TRBJ2-1 TRBV28 CASSLGGRASHEQFF
. 14 TRBJ2-7 TRBV6-6 CASSYYGSAYEQYF
. 15 TRBJ2-1 TRBV27 CASSLIGGRLNEQFF
TRBD2 16 TRBJ2-1 TRBV9 CASSPEGTSGVDEQFF
TRBD1 16 TRBJ2-6 TRBV29-1 CSVERWDRTGANVLTF
TRBD2 17 TRBJ2-7 TRBV7-9 CASSLVGSGRFSYEQYF